One sample yielded the 29 T cell receptor beta chains listed below, sequenced in a study of blood T cells in healthy people across ages. With a J-beta primer mix and a sample-barcoded 5' primer, a second PCR ran 7 to 11 cycles. TCRdb reprocessed the 5' RACE reads with MiXCR, giving one entry per CDR3 protein. The table has fewer than 950,000 distinct CDR3 sequences, about 36% seen once. Sequencing was done on a sample of blood. The origin of the receptors is a man younger than 35 in good health.

This chain connects TRBV7-3 to TRBJ1-1, with TRBD1 matching 9 bases. Germline values: CDR1 SGHTA, CDR2 FQGTGA. This CDR3 region has 15 residues. V lost 5 bases to trimming and J lost 2 bases; unmatched junction nucleotides: 6. The CDR3 sequence: CASSLRQGGNTEAFF. The CDR3 DNA follows: TGTGCCAGCAGCCTAAGACAGGGGGGAAACACTGAAGCTTTCTTT.

The rearrangement links TRBV6-6 to TRBJ2-1, with 8 bases matching TRBD2. This CDR3 contains 17 residues. The V segment lost 2 bases and the J segment 5 bases; nucleotides outside the gene matches: 11. CDR1 is MNHNY, CDR2 SVGAGI, per germline (reference sequence). For the CDR3, the DNA is TGTGCCAGCAGTTACAGGTCCGGAGGGACTAGGGACAATGAGCAGTTCTTC. It is translated as CASSYRSGGTRDNEQFF.

About this clonotype itself: A read error may account for a junction end that differs from germline. The chain recombines TRBV12-3 or TRBV12-4 with TRBJ2-5, with D perhaps matching TRBD1 (6 bases). The CDR3 covers 16 residues. The DNA of the CDR3 is TGTGCTAGCAGCACCCAGGGGTCAGTGGGGTTGGAGACCCAGTACTTC. It translates to CASSTQGSVGLETQYF.

V and J are TRBV6-2 or TRBV6-3 and TRBJ2-7; D is unresolved. V was clipped by 0 bases and J by 4 bases, with 7 bases between them. The CDR3 is 13 residues long. The germline gives CDR1 MNHEY, CDR2 SVGEGT. CDR3 protein: CASSYSKDYEQYF. In nucleotides, the CDR3 is TGTGCCAGCAGTTACTCGAAGGATTACGAGCAGTACTTC.

This clonotype was counted a few times. The chain recombines TRBV28 with TRBJ1-5; D is ambiguous. V was pared by 5 bases and J by 8 bases, with 16 bases between. The germline V gene encodes CDR1 MDHEN and CDR2 SYDVKM. CDR3 length: 14 residues. CDR3 in amino acids: CASSPSEWQKPQHF. CDR3 nucleotide sequence: TGTGCCAGCAGTCCTTCGGAATGGCAGAAGCCCCAGCATTTT.

In its sample, this clonotype was seen a few times. This could be a read error, since a much larger clone is one nucleotide away. This chain joins TRBV20-1 and TRBJ2-5; D may be TRBD2 (7 bases). Germline CDR1 reads DFQATT; CDR2 reads SNEGSKA (reference sequence). Trimming removed 4 bases from V and 11 bases from J, with 26 bases in between. This CDR3 comprises 15 residues. This CDR3 is CSATGGPAVSNEQYF. The CDR3 DNA sequence: TGCAGTGCTACCGGGGGGCCGGCCGTTTCAAATGAGCAGTACTTC.

This clonotype was seen a handful of times. This sequence joins TRBV12-5 and TRBJ2-1; the match to TRBD1 covers 7 bases. Germline assignment: CDR1 LGHNT and CDR2 FRNRAP. With V trimmed by 1 base and J by 7 bases, 1 base remained unmatched. The CDR3 sequence is 13 residues long. CDR3 in amino acids: CASGLDRGNEQFF. In nucleotides, the CDR3 is TGTGCTAGTGGTTTGGACAGGGGTAATGAGCAGTTCTTC.

This chain connects TRBV29-1 to TRBJ1-1; perhaps TRBD1 as D (5 bases). Trimming shortened V by 4 bases and J by 4 bases, and 10 bases separated the two germline ends. This CDR3 is built from 12 residues. Germline V gene sequence: CDR1 SQVTM, CDR2 ANQGSEA. The CDR3 DNA reads TGCAGCGTTGCTTGGGGGGGCACTGAAGCTTTCTTT. Protein: CSVAWGGTEAFF.

The chain's CDR3 is CASSLSGGGHNEQFF. The CDR3 DNA follows: TGTGCCAGCAGCTTGAGCGGGGGGGGACACAATGAGCAGTTCTTC. This chain uses TRBV7-3 with TRBJ2-1, with TRBD2 matching over 10 bases. This CDR3 has 15 residues. The trim removed 3 bases at V and 5 bases at J, leaving 4 bases unmatched. Germline V gives CDR1 SGHTA, CDR2 FQGTGA. The entire variable domain, with the rest obtained from reference TRBV7-3 and TRBJ2-1, is as follows: GAGVSQTPSNKVTEKGKYVELRCDPISGHTALYWYRQSLGQGPEFLIYFQGTGAADDSGLPNDRFFAVRPEGSVSTLKIQRTERGDSAVYLCASSLSGGGHNEQFFGPGTRLTVL.

This clonotype was found many times. V usage is TRBV12-3 or TRBV12-4 and J usage is TRBJ1-5; 9 nucleotides match TRBD1. The CDR3 has 15 amino acids. The V and J ends lost 6 bases and 3 bases, in that order; junction bases with no gene match: 6. CDR3 loop: CASRPTGGLNQPQHF. The CDR3 nucleotides are TGTGCCAGCAGGCCCACAGGGGGCCTCAATCAGCCCCAGCATTTT.

The table lists this clonotype with a few counts. The chain recombines TRBV30 with TRBJ2-3; D remains unclear. Trimming took off 2 bases at V and 4 bases at J, with 4 bases between the two ends. The germline V gene encodes CDR1 GTSNPN and CDR2 SVGIG (reference sequence). CDR3 length equals 11 residues. CDR3 nucleotide sequence: TGTGCCTGGAGTCGGTCAGATACGCAGTATTTT. It specifies CAWSRSDTQYF.

This rearrangement joins TRBV20-1 to TRBJ1-1, with unresolved D. Germline lookup yields CDR1 DFQATT and CDR2 SNEGSKA (reference sequence). Trimming stripped 1 base from V and 7 bases from J, with 10 bases between. The CDR3 sequence is 12 residues long. Here the CDR3 reads CSARGLGVEAFF. DNA of the CDR3: TGCAGTGCTAGAGGTCTTGGGGTTGAAGCTTTCTTT.

V usage is TRBV29-1 and J usage is TRBJ2-1; TRBD2 agrees at 11 bases. The CDR3 runs 11 residues. Per the germline V gene, CDR1 is SQVTM and CDR2 is ANQGSEA. V lost 7 bases, J lost 13 bases, and 6 bases stayed unmatched. CDR3 residues: CSALAGGRQFF. CDR3 bases: TGCAGCGCCCTAGCGGGGGGCCGTCAGTTCTTC.

This chain links TRBV3-1 with TRBJ2-1, with 9 bases aligning to TRBD2. Germline V gene data show CDR1 as LGHDT and CDR2 as YNNKEL (reference sequence). The CDR3 consists of 14 residues. V was clipped by 1 base and J by 9 bases; unmatched bases: 4. Here the CDR3 DNA reads TGTGCCAGCAGCCAAGCTAGCGGGGCGGGTGAGCAGTTCTTC. It codes for CASSQASGAGEQFF.

For this clonotype: An end of the junction does not agree with germline; a read error may underlie this. V usage is TRBV16 and J usage is TRBJ1-2; maybe TRBD1 (6 bases). Germline-derived CDR1 and CDR2 are KGHSY and FQNENV. The CDR3 contains 13 residues. The CDR3 nucleotides read TGTGCCAGCAGACCCGGGACACATTATGGCCACACCTTC. This codes for CASRPGTHYGHTF.

The J gene is TRBJ2-3, the V gene TRBV7-3, with TRBD2 identical over 10 bases. This CDR3 has 16 amino acids. V shed 5 bases and J 2 bases; nucleotides not matched to a gene: 7. CDR1 is SGHTA, CDR2 FQGTGA, per germline. The CDR3 protein is CASSPISGGYTDTQYF. CDR3 nucleotides: TGTGCCAGCAGCCCGATTAGCGGGGGGTACACAGATACGCAGTATTTT.

This clonotype has only a few counts. The rearrangement joins TRBV12-3 or TRBV12-4 to TRBJ1-4, with 7 bases fitting TRBD1. The junction had 5 bases not matched to a gene; V was cut back by 3 bases and J by 7 bases. This CDR3 comprises 14 residues. The CDR3 DNA follows: TGTGCCAGCAGTTTCAGCCGGGACAGTGAAAAACTGTTTTTT. Translating gives CASSFSRDSEKLFF.

The gene calls are TRBV12-3 or TRBV12-4 and TRBJ1-6; D unresolved. V lost 1 base and J 10 bases, leaving 8 bases between the germline ends. The length of the CDR3 is 13 residues. The CDR3 loop is CASSLGVVSPLHF. The DNA of the CDR3 is TGTGCCAGCAGTTTAGGGGTTGTCTCACCCCTCCACTTT.

This clonotype has more than one count but fewer than ten. This chain uses TRBV11-2 with TRBJ2-5, with D unresolved. CDR3 length: 16 amino acids. Germline V gene data show CDR1 as SGHAT and CDR2 as FQNNGV. V lost 2 bases and J 3 bases, leaving 16 bases between the germline ends. CDR3 protein: CASSLPSGTTEETQYF. CDR3 DNA sequence: TGTGCCAGCAGCTTACCATCGGGCACCACTGAAGAGACCCAGTACTTC.

The chain uses TRBV5-5 and TRBJ2-7; no reliable D call. Trimming took off 5 bases at V and 7 bases at J, with 19 bases between the two ends. The CDR3 is made up of 14 amino acids. Germline CDR1 and CDR2: SGHKS and YYEKEE (reference sequence). The CDR3 loop is CASRKDPSYNEQYF. CDR3 bases: TGTGCCAGCAGAAAGGACCCCTCATACAATGAGCAGTACTTC. Looking up the rest from reference TRBV5-5 and TRBJ2-7 gives the full variable domain: DAGVTQSPTHLIKTRGQQVTLRCSPISGHKSVSWYQQVLGQGPQFIFQYYEKEERGRGNFPDRFSARQFPNYSSELNVNALLLGDSALYLCASRKDPSYNEQYFGPGTRLTVT.

V is TRBV7-9 and J is TRBJ1-2, with D tentatively TRBD1 (5 bases). Germline loops: CDR1 SEHNR, CDR2 FQNEAQ (reference sequence). The CDR3 has 18 residues. V lost 2 bases, J lost 1 base, and 20 bases lay in between. Here the CDR3 reads CASSLNRTAASLNYGYTF. The CDR3, as DNA: TGTGCCAGCAGCTTAAACAGGACGGCTGCCAGCCTTAACTATGGCTACACCTTC.

The V gene is TRBV7-2, the J gene TRBJ2-3, with D possibly matching TRBD2 (5 bases). V gave up 5 bases and J gave up 5 bases, with 20 bases separating them. This CDR3 contains 16 residues. Germline values: CDR1 SGHTA, CDR2 FQGNSA. The CDR3 loop reads CASSPLVGLPGDTQYF. The CDR3 DNA is TGTGCCAGCAGCCCATTGGTCGGACTCCCTGGAGATACGCAGTATTTT. The full variable domain, in which reference TRBV7-2 and TRBJ2-3 provide the parts outside the CDR3, is GAGVSQSPSNKVTEKGKDVELRCDPISGHTALYWYRQSLGQGLEFLIYFQGNSAPDKSGLPSDRFSAERTGGSVSTLTIQRTQQEDSAVYLCASSPLVGLPGDTQYFGPGTRLTVL.

This rearrangement joins TRBV10-3 to TRBJ2-7; 10 bases fit TRBD1. Germline V gives CDR1 ENHRY, CDR2 SYGVKD. J gave up 5 bases and V 2 bases, and 3 bases lay outside the gene matches. The CDR3 runs to 14 residues. CDR3 sequence (DNA): TGTGCCATCAGTGAGGGGACAGGGGATAACGAGCAGTACTTC. This codes for CAISEGTGDNEQYF.

This clonotype was counted between two and nine times. V gene TRBV5-6 combines with J gene TRBJ1-4, with unresolved D. V was pared by 5 bases and J by 5 bases, with 16 bases between. CDR1 and CDR2 (germline): SGHDT, YYEEEE. This CDR3 spans 15 amino acids. CDR3 bases: TGTGCCAGCAGATCCAAGCCCGGCATCAATGAAAAACTGTTTTTT. Translating it yields CASRSKPGINEKLFF.

This chain links TRBV10-3 with TRBJ2-2, with 7 bases matching TRBD1. This CDR3 has 16 residues. The V and J ends lost 8 bases and 5 bases, in that order; junction bases with no gene match: 14. Germline CDR1 ENHRY, CDR2 SYGVKD. Written as DNA, the CDR3 is TGTGCCATCCAACTCGACAGGGAAGACTTTACCGGGGAGCTGTTTTTT. Its translation: CAIQLDREDFTGELFF.

This clonotype was seen only a few times. The rearrangement links TRBV5-1 to TRBJ2-1, with 8 bases fitting TRBD2. Per germline, CDR1 SGHRS and CDR2 YFSETQ. The CDR3 is made up of 16 amino acids. V was clipped by 0 bases and J by 4 bases; unmatched bases: 6. The CDR3 loop is CASSLVSAGGYNEQFF. The CDR3 DNA is TGCGCCAGCAGCTTGGTTTCCGCGGGGGGTTACAATGAGCAGTTCTTC.

This chain links TRBV20-1 with TRBJ2-3, with TRBD2 identical over 8 bases. The length of the CDR3 is 15 residues. V lost 0 bases and J lost 6; bases outside the gene matches: 8. Germline CDR1 and CDR2: DFQATT and SNEGSKA (reference sequence). CDR3 in amino acids: CSARDPLLAGDTQYF. CDR3 nucleotides: TGCAGTGCTAGAGATCCCTTATTAGCGGGGGATACGCAGTATTTT.

This clonotype was observed a few times. The J gene is TRBJ2-1, the V gene TRBV29-1; the D gene is possibly TRBD2 (5 bases). The CDR3 is 14 residues long. V was cut by 7 bases and J by 5 bases, with 18 bases left in between. The germline CDR1 and CDR2 sequences are SQVTM and ANQGSEA. CDR3 loop: CSAHGRAVHNEQFF. The CDR3 bases are TGCAGCGCCCATGGGCGAGCGGTACACAATGAGCAGTTCTTC.

The chain employs TRBV4-2 and TRBJ2-1; the D call may be TRBD1 or TRBD2 (6 bases each). V lost 0 bases, J lost 6 bases, and 15 bases lay in between. Germline-derived CDR1 and CDR2 are LGHNA and YNFKEQ. This CDR3 has 16 amino acids. The chain's CDR3 is CASSQDWSRGVNEQFF. The CDR3 nucleotides read TGTGCCAGCAGCCAAGACTGGTCGAGGGGGGTCAATGAGCAGTTCTTC.